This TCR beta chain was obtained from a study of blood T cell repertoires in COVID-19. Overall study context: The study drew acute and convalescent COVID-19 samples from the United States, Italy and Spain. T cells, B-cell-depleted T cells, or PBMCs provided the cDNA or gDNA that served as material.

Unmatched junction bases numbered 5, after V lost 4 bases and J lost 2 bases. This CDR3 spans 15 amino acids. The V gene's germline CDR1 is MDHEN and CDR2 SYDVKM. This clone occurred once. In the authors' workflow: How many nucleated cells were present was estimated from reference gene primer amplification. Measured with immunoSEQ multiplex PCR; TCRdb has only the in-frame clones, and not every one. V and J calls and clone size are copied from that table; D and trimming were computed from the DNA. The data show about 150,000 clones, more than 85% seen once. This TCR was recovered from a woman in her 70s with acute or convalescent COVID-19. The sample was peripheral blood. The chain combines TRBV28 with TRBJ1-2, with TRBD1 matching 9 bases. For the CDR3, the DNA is TGTGCCAGCAGTTCAGCCGGGACAGGGAACTATGGCTACACCTTC. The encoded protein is CASSSAGTGNYGYTF.